Included here is one T cell receptor beta chain sequence, with context. Allocation to cohorts depended on clinical history reported by the participants. Germline-derived CDR1 and CDR2 are ENHRY and SYGVKD. V lost 11 bases, J lost 6 bases, and 35 bases lay in between. The CDR3 is 18 residues long. The source of the sample is a study of blood T cell repertoires in COVID-19. Produced via immunoSEQ multiplex PCR; TCRdb's table is partial and in-frame only. The table has 150,000 to 200,000 clones, less than 90% seen once. The V and J genes are TRBV10-3 and TRBJ2-7, with D possibly being TRBD2 (7 bases). The material sequenced was PBMCs or T cells enriched from blood (not recorded which). The origin of this receptor is a human donor with acute COVID-19. The donor label of this sample is uncertain. The DNA for the CDR3 is TGTGCCTCCCAATGGGGCCGGGGGGACAACCCAAGGTCTGCCGAGCAGTACTTC. It encodes CASQWGRGDNPRSAEQYF.